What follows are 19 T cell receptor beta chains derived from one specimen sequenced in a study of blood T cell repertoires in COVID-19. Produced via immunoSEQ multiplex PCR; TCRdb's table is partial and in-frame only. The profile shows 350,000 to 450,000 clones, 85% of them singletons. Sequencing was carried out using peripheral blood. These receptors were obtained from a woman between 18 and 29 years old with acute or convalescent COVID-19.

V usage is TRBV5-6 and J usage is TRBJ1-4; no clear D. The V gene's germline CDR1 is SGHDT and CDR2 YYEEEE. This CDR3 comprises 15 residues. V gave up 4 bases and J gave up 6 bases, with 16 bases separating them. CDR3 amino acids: CASSPTGREDEKLFF. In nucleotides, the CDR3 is TGTGCCAGCAGCCCCACGGGGAGGGAAGATGAAAAACTGTTTTTT.

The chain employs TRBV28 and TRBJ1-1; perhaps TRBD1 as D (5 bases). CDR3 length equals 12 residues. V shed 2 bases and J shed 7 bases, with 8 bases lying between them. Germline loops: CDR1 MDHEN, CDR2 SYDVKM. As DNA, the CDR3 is TGTGCCAGCAGTTTACGGGGGATTGAAGCTTTCTTT. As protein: CASSLRGIEAFF. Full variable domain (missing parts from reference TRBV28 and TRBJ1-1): DVKVTQSSRYLVKRTGEKVFLECVQDMDHENMFWYRQDPGLGLRLIYFSYDVKMKEKGDIPEGYSVSREKKERFSLILESASTNQTSMYLCASSLRGIEAFFGQGTRLTVV.

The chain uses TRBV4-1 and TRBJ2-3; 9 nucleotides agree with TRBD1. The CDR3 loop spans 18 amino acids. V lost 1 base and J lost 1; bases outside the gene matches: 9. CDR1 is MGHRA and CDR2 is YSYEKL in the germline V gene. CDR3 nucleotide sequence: TGCGCCAGCAGCCAAGGAGGGACAGGGTATGTGGGCACAGATACGCAGTATTTT. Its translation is CASSQGGTGYVGTDTQYF.

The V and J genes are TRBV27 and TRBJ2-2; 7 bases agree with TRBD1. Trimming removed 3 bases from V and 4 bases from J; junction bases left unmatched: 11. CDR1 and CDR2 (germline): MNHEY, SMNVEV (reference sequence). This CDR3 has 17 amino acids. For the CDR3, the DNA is TGTGCCAGCAGTTTTTTCCCTACACAGGGGATCACCGGGGAGCTGTTTTTT. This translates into CASSFFPTQGITGELFF.

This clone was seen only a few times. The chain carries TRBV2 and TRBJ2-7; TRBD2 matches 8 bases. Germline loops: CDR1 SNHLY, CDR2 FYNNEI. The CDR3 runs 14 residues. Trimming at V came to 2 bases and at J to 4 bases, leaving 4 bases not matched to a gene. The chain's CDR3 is CASSEWGGGYEQYF. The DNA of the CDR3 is TGTGCCAGCAGTGAATGGGGCGGGGGGTACGAGCAGTACTTC.

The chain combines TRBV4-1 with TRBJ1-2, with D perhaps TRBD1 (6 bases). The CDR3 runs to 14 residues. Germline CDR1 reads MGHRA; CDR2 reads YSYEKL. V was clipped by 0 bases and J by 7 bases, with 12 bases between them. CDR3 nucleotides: TGCGCCAGCAGCCAAGAGCAGGGGCTGGGTGGCTACACCTTC. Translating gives CASSQEQGLGGYTF.

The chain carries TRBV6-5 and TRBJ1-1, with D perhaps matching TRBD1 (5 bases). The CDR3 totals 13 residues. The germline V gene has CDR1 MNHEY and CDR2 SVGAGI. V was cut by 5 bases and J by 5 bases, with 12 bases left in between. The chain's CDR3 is CASSQGAVTEAFF. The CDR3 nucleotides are TGTGCCAGCAGTCAGGGTGCGGTTACTGAAGCTTTCTTT.

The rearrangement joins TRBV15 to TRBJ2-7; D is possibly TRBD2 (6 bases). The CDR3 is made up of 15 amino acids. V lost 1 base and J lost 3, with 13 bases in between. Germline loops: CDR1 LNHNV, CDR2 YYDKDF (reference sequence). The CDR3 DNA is TGTGCCACCAGCAGAGGGGACTCTTCAGGCTACGAGCAGTACTTC. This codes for CATSRGDSSGYEQYF.

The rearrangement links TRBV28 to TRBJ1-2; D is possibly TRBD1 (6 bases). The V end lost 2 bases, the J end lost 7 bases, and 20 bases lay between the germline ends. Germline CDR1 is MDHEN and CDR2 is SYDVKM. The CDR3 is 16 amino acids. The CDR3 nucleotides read TGTGCCAGCAGTTTAGCCACAGGGCTCCAAAGGGGTGGCTACACCTTC. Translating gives CASSLATGLQRGGYTF.

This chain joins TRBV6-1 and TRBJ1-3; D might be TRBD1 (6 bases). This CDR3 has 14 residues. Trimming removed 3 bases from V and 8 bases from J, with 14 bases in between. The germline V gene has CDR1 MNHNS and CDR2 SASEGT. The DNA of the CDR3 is TGTGCCAGCAGTGAGGCCAGGCCAGGGGACACCATATATTTT. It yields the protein CASSEARPGDTIYF.

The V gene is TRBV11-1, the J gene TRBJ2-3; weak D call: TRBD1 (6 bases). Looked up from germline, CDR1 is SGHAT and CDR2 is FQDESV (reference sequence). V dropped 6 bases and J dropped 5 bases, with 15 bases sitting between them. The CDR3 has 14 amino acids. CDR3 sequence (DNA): TGTGCCAGCAGGTACCGGACAGCGGTAGATACGCAGTATTTT. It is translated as CASRYRTAVDTQYF.

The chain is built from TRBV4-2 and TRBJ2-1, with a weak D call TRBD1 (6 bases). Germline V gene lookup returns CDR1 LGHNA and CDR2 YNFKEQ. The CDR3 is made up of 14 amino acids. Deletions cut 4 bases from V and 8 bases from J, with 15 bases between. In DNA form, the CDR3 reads TGTGCCAGCAGCCGGATACAGGGTTTCGATGAGCAGTTCTTC. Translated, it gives CASSRIQGFDEQFF.

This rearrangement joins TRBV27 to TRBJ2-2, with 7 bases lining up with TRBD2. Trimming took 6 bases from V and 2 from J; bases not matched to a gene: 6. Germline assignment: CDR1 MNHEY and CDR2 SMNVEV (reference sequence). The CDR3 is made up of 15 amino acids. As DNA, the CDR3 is TGTGCCAGCAGGGTTGGGGGGGGAAACACCGGGGAGCTGTTTTTT. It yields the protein CASRVGGGNTGELFF.

The CDR3, as DNA: TGTGCCAGCAGCTTGGATTCACTGAGCGGGACCCACACAGATACGCAGTATTTT. Translated: CASSLDSLSGTHTDTQYF. The rearrangement joins TRBV5-4 to TRBJ2-3; 7 nucleotides align to TRBD2. The V and J ends lost 0 bases and 2 bases, in that order; junction bases with no gene match: 12. CDR1 and CDR2 from the germline V gene are SGHNT and YYREEE (reference sequence). The CDR3 extends over 18 amino acids.

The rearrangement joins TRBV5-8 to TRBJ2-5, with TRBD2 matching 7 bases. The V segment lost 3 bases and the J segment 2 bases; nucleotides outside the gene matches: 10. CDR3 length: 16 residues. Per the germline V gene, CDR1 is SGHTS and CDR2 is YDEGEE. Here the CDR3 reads CASSYTLAVLQETQYF. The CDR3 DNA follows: TGTGCCAGCAGCTATACCCTAGCGGTGCTACAAGAGACCCAGTACTTC.

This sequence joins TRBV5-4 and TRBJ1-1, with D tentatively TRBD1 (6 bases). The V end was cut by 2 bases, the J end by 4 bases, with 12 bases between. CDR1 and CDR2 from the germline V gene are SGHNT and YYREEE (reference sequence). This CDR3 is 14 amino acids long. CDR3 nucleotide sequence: TGTGCCAGCAGCTTCCCAGGGGTGATCACTGAAGCTTTCTTT. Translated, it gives CASSFPGVITEAFF.

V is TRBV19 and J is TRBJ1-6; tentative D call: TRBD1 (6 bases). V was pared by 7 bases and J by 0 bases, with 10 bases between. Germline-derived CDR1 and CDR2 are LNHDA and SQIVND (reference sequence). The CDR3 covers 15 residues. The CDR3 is CASTQGSSYNSPLHF. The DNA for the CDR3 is TGTGCCAGTACGCAGGGGAGCTCCTATAATTCACCCCTCCACTTT.

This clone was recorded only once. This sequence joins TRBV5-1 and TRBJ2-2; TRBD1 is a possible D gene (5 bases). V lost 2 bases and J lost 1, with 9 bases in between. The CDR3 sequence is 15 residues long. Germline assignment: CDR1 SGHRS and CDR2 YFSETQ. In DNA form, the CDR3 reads TGCGCCAGCAGCTTAGTAGGGGAGAACACCGGGGAGCTGTTTTTT. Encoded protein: CASSLVGENTGELFF.

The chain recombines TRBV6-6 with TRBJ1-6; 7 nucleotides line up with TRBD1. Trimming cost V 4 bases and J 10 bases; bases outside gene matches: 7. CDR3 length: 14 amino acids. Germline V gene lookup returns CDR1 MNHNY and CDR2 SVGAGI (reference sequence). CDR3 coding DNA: TGTGCCAGCAGTTCCGAAGGGGGCTGGTCACCCCTCCACTTT. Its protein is CASSSEGGWSPLHF.